Shown below are 20 T cell receptor beta chains from a single sample sequenced in a study of cytomegalovirus exposure and HLA in healthy donors. The PCR contained 60 Vbeta and 13 Jbeta primers. Using immunoSEQ multiplex PCR, the repertoire was profiled, and TCRdb retains in-frame clones only, with some absent. The sample has 95,000 to 150,000 clones; roughly three fifths are singletons. Sequencing used PBMCs. These receptors all stem from a middle-aged woman in good health and CMV-seropositive.

The chain employs TRBV14 and TRBJ1-6; D might be TRBD1 (5 bases). Per the germline V gene, CDR1 is SGHDN and CDR2 is FVKESK. The CDR3 is made up of 15 amino acids. V lost 3 bases to trimming and J lost 7 bases, with 13 bases between them. CDR3 nucleotide sequence: TGTGCCAGCAGCCAGGGGGGGAGCGTGAATTCACCCCTCCACTTT. It yields the protein CASSQGGSVNSPLHF.

The chain has TRBV7-6 and TRBJ1-2; D remains ambiguous. The CDR3 is made up of 14 amino acids. Germline V gene sequence: CDR1 SGHVS, CDR2 FNYEAQ. Trimming left V 6 bases short and J 6 bases short, with 17 bases between. CDR3 residues: CASSSPDSGDGYTF. CDR3 DNA: TGTGCCAGCAGTTCTCCCGACTCCGGGGATGGCTACACCTTC.

This clone was detected only a few times. V usage is TRBV6-1 and J usage is TRBJ2-5; D not certain. The better agreement between TRBJ2-7 and the DNA end casts doubt on the J call. Germline CDR1 reads MNHNS; CDR2 reads SASEGT. This CDR3 comprises 13 residues. The CDR3: CASKFGSMYEQYF. The DNA for the CDR3 is TGTGCCAGCAAGTTCGGGTCCATGTACGAGCAGTACTTC.

V and J are TRBV6-5 and TRBJ2-7; D is perhaps TRBD2 (5 bases). Looked up from germline, CDR1 is MNHEY and CDR2 is SVGAGI. This CDR3 is 15 amino acids long. V lost 2 bases, J lost 0 bases, and 11 bases lay in between. The CDR3 is CASSYVRRTSYEQYF. CDR3 DNA: TGTGCCAGCAGTTACGTCCGGAGGACCTCCTACGAGCAGTACTTC.

The CDR3 region has the DNA TGCAGCGTTGCAAAGAGCGGACAGGGATTTAGCGAGCAGTACTTC. Its translation: CSVAKSGQGFSEQYF. The chain combines TRBV29-1 with TRBJ2-7; 8 bases are a match to TRBD1. V shed 4 bases, J shed 6 bases, and the junction held 14 bases outside the gene matches. Per the germline V gene, CDR1 is SQVTM and CDR2 is ANQGSEA. The CDR3 is 15 amino acids.

This clone has only one observation. The rearrangement joins TRBV2 to TRBJ2-1; the D gene is possibly TRBD2 (5 bases). Germline loops: CDR1 SNHLY, CDR2 FYNNEI. The CDR3 totals 12 residues. The ends were cut back, 6 bases at V and 9 bases at J, with 12 bases in the middle. The CDR3 sequence is CASSVTRAEQFF. The CDR3 nucleotides are TGTGCCAGCAGCGTTACTAGGGCTGAGCAGTTCTTC.

The chain employs TRBV9 and TRBJ2-3; TRBD2 matches at 8 bases. In germline, CDR1 is SGDLS, CDR2 YYNGEE. V lost 1 base and J lost 2; bases outside the gene matches: 3. The CDR3 spans 15 residues. CDR3 DNA: TGTGCCAGCAGCGTACGGCGGGGGGACACAGATACGCAGTATTTT. Translating it yields CASSVRRGDTDTQYF.

CDR3 sequence (DNA): TGTGCCAGCAGTGACGACAGGAAGGTCTACAATGAGCAGTTCTTC. Translating it yields CASSDDRKVYNEQFF. The rearrangement links TRBV6-1 to TRBJ2-1; D might be TRBD1 (6 bases). The CDR3 spans 15 residues. CDR1 is MNHNS, CDR2 SASEGT, per germline. Trimming stripped 3 bases from V and 3 bases from J, with 12 bases between.

This rearrangement joins TRBV2 to TRBJ2-1; 7 bases align to TRBD2. The CDR3 is 21 amino acids. The V gene's germline CDR1 is SNHLY and CDR2 FYNNEI. Trimming took 5 bases from V and 7 from J; bases not matched to a gene: 29. Here the CDR3 reads CASSRDLPDTQRGGELNEQFF. The DNA for the CDR3 is TGTGCCAGCAGTCGGGACTTGCCAGACACCCAGCGGGGTGGAGAGTTGAATGAGCAGTTCTTC.

This clone came up a few times. The V gene is TRBV2, the J gene TRBJ2-3; 9 bases fit TRBD2. The J segment lost 7 bases and the V segment lost 6 bases, leaving 17 bases of the junction unmatched. The CDR3 spans 17 residues. CDR1 is SNHLY, CDR2 FYNNEI, per germline. The CDR3 DNA sequence: TGTGCCAGCAGCGGACAGACTAGCGGAAGGGGCTGGTATACGCAGTATTTT. Protein product: CASSGQTSGRGWYTQYF.

The V and J genes are TRBV5-4 and TRBJ1-4; 8 bases are shared with TRBD1. The CDR3 totals 17 residues. The ends lost 2 bases at V and 0 bases at J; junction bases unmatched: 6. Germline loops: CDR1 SGHNT, CDR2 YYREEE (reference sequence). This chain's CDR3 is CASSLQGVKPTNEKLFF. CDR3 DNA: TGTGCCAGCAGCTTACAGGGGGTTAAGCCAACTAATGAAAAACTGTTTTTT.

The chain recombines TRBV19 with TRBJ2-5; D may be TRBD2 (5 bases). The CDR3 contains 14 residues. The ends were cut back, 3 bases at V and 5 bases at J, with 13 bases in the middle. Germline CDR1 reads LNHDA; CDR2 reads SQIVND (reference sequence). The CDR3 DNA follows: TGTGCCAGTAGTATTGTAGCGATGGGGGAGACCCAGTACTTC. Its translation: CASSIVAMGETQYF.

The V gene is TRBV14, the J gene TRBJ2-7; D ambiguous. CDR1 and CDR2 (germline): SGHDN, FVKESK. V lost 0 bases and J 6 bases, leaving 9 bases between the germline ends. CDR3 length equals 13 residues. In DNA form, the CDR3 reads TGTGCCAGCAGCCAAGATATGAGTACCGAGCAGTACTTC. As protein: CASSQDMSTEQYF.

The count of this clone is one. V usage is TRBV5-1 and J usage is TRBJ2-7, with a tentative D call TRBD1 (5 bases). This CDR3 has 18 residues. Germline V gene lookup returns CDR1 SGHRS and CDR2 YFSETQ. Trimming took off 0 bases at V and 6 bases at J, with 25 bases between the two ends. The CDR3: CASSLGPTDQGYGPEQYF. CDR3 nucleotides: TGCGCCAGCAGCTTGGGTCCTACGGACCAGGGATACGGCCCCGAGCAGTACTTC.

This clone was seen ten or more times. The rearrangement uses TRBV7-9 and TRBJ1-2, with a possible D match to TRBD1 (5 bases). The CDR3 totals 16 residues. Trimming took off 5 bases at V and 0 bases at J, with 16 bases between the two ends. Germline CDR1 is SEHNR and CDR2 is FQNEAQ (reference sequence). The CDR3, as DNA: TGTGCCAGCAGCCGGGCCCTGACAGCCCCTAACTATGGCTACACCTTC. The encoded protein is CASSRALTAPNYGYTF.

The sample holds one count of this clone. This sequence joins TRBV10-3 and TRBJ2-5; TRBD1 is a possible D gene (6 bases). Germline V gene lookup returns CDR1 ENHRY and CDR2 SYGVKD. There are 14 residues in the CDR3. The V and J ends lost 6 bases and 2 bases respectively, with 13 bases between them. The chain's CDR3 is CAIRAQGLQETQYF. In DNA, the CDR3 is TGTGCCATCAGGGCACAGGGATTACAAGAGACCCAGTACTTC.

To note about this clone: The junction departs from the called germline gene at one end, perhaps through a read error. The genes are TRBV29-1 and TRBJ1-2, with D possibly TRBD1 on 5 matching bases. In germline, CDR1 is SQVTM, CDR2 ANQGSEA. The CDR3 runs to 15 residues. CDR3 region: CSVTPRGGSLYGYPF. In DNA form, the CDR3 reads TGCAGCGTTACCCCCCGGGGGGGAAGCTTGTATGGCTACCCCTTC.

The CDR3 protein is CASSPEGTSSSLNEQFF. DNA of the CDR3: TGTGCCAGCAGCCCCGAGGGAACTAGCAGCAGTCTCAATGAGCAGTTCTTC. This chain uses TRBV7-2 with TRBJ2-1, with D perhaps TRBD2 (6 bases). There are 17 residues in the CDR3. The germline CDR1 and CDR2 sequences are SGHTA and FQGNSA. V lost 5 bases and J lost 6, with 23 bases in between.

The V and J genes are TRBV4-2 and TRBJ2-1, with 9 bases lining up with TRBD2. In germline, CDR1 is LGHNA, CDR2 YNFKEQ. V shed 4 bases, J shed 6 bases, and the junction held 10 bases outside the gene matches. The CDR3 length is 16 residues. CDR3 DNA sequence: TGTGCCAGCAGCCTAACAGGCGGGGGGGCGAGCAATGAGCAGTTCTTC. Translated, it gives CASSLTGGGASNEQFF.

The table lists this clone with a few counts. J is TRBJ2-5 and V is TRBV2; the match to TRBD1 covers 7 bases. V gave up 6 bases and J gave up 5 bases; unmatched junction bases: 6. Germline V gene data show CDR1 as SNHLY and CDR2 as FYNNEI. CDR3 length: 13 amino acids. CDR3 loop: CASSRDRTETQYF. CDR3 DNA: TGTGCCAGCAGCCGGGACAGAACGGAGACCCAGTACTTC.